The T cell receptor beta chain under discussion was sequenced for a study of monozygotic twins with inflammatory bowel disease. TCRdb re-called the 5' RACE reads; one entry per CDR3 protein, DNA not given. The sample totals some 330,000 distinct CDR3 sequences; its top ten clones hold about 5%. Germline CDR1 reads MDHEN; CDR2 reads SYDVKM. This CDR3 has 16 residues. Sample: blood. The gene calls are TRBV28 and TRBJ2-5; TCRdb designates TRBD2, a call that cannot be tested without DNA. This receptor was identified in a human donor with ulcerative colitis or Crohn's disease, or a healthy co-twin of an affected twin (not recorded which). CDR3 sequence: CASLGASGSGEETQYF.